This T cell receptor beta chain was recorded in a study of blood T cells in healthy people across ages. A second roughly 6 to 11 cycle PCR used barcoded and J-beta primers. The template-switch adaptor, which had 12 random nucleotides, put a tag on each cDNA molecule. TCRdb called the 5' RACE reads again in MiXCR, with one record for every CDR3 protein. Among 910,000 or so distinct CDR3 sequences, roughly 51% were seen once, and the ten largest hold over 20%. Germline V gives CDR1 MNHEY, CDR2 SVGAGI. This CDR3 is built from 18 residues. The V end lost 0 bases, the J end lost 0 bases, and 15 bases lay between the germline ends.

The sequenced sample was blood. This TCR derives from a woman aged 55-69 years in good health. V usage is TRBV6-5 and J usage is TRBJ2-4; perhaps TRBD1 as D (6 bases). The CDR3 region has the DNA TGTGCCAGCAGTTACTCCGTTCCGGGACAAGAAGCCAAAAACATTCAGTACTTC. Translated: CASSYSVPGQEAKNIQYF.